These 14 T cell receptor beta chains share one sample of origin, sequenced in a study of metastatic and nonmetastatic thyroid tumors. Patients underwent thyroid surgery, and none had received any treatment before it. TCRdb re-analyzed the PCR reads using MiXCR. The sample includes some 24,000 clones, around 21% of them seen just once. Sequencing was carried out using blood. These receptors originate from a male donor with papillary thyroid cancer or a benign thyroid nodule (not recorded which). Some clones in this sample may be carry-over from other donors' samples.

This clone is termed medium-sized. V gene TRBV20-1 combines with J gene TRBJ2-2; 8 positions match TRBD1. Germline lookup yields CDR1 DFQATT and CDR2 SNEGSKA (reference sequence). The trim removed 0 bases at V and 1 base at J, leaving 7 bases unmatched. This CDR3 is 17 amino acids long. The CDR3 DNA is TGCAGTGCTAGAGATTTTAGGGGGACAGGGAACACCGGGGAGCTGTTTTTT. Its protein product is CSARDFRGTGNTGELFF.

The rearrangement links TRBV6-1 to TRBJ2-7, with 12 bases aligning to TRBD1. Germline loops: CDR1 MNHNS, CDR2 SASEGT. The CDR3 has 14 residues. Germline trimming cut 8 bases from V and 7 bases from J; bases unmatched to any gene: 9. The CDR3 coding sequence is TGTGCCAGCGGAACCGGGACAGGGGGCCGAGAGCAGTACTTC. It specifies CASGTGTGGREQYF.

This clone was picked up many times. The rearrangement links TRBV3-1 to TRBJ2-3; TRBD2 aligns across 14 bases. V shed 4 bases, J shed 5 bases, and the junction held 14 bases outside the gene matches. Looked up from germline, CDR1 is LGHDT and CDR2 is YNNKEL (reference sequence). This CDR3 has 19 residues. The CDR3 spells CASSPHPGTSGSRVDTQYF. The DNA of the CDR3 is TGTGCCAGCAGCCCCCATCCCGGGACTAGCGGGAGTCGGGTAGATACGCAGTATTTT.

The table lists this clone with many counts. This sequence joins TRBV5-1 and TRBJ1-1, with D tentatively TRBD1 (6 bases). The CDR3 loop spans 17 amino acids. The germline V gene has CDR1 SGHRS and CDR2 YFSETQ. Deletions cut 5 bases from V and 0 bases from J, with 20 bases between. The CDR3 DNA reads as TGCGCCAGCAGGACCGGGGGCGGGGGTACCATGAACACTGAAGCTTTCTTT. It yields the protein CASRTGGGGTMNTEAFF. Variable domain in full (rest from reference TRBV5-1 and TRBJ1-1): KAGVTQTPRYLIKTRGQQVTLSCSPISGHRSVSWYQQTPGQGLQFLFEYFSETQRNKGNFPGRFSGRQFSNSRSEMNVSTLELGDSALYLCASRTGGGGTMNTEAFFGQGTRLTVV.

The sample holds many counts of this clone. The chain uses TRBV7-9 and TRBJ2-1; D call uncertain. Trimming pared 5 bases from V and 4 bases from J, leaving 12 bases between. Germline assignment: CDR1 SEHNR and CDR2 FQNEAQ (reference sequence). The CDR3 contains 14 residues. For the CDR3, the DNA is TGTGCCAGCAGCGGTAGCCCCCGATACAATGAGCAGTTCTTC. It is translated as CASSGSPRYNEQFF.

This clone appeared many times. The rearrangement links TRBV19 to TRBJ1-5; a weak D match, TRBD1 (6 bases). V was shortened by 8 bases and J by 4 bases, with 18 bases between the two germline ends. CDR3 length equals 15 residues. CDR1 LNHDA and CDR2 SQIVND come from the germline V gene (reference sequence). CDR3 DNA sequence: TGTGCCAGTGCACCAGACAGGTTGGAGAATCAGCCCCAGCATTTT. Its translation is CASAPDRLENQPQHF.

This clone was found many times. The rearrangement joins TRBV5-5 to TRBJ2-7; 12 bases are shared with TRBD1. This CDR3 is built from 17 residues. V shed 5 bases, J shed 2 bases, and the junction held 11 bases outside the gene matches. Germline values: CDR1 SGHKS, CDR2 YYEKEE (reference sequence). The CDR3 here is CASSWGQGAGQAYEQYF. The CDR3 bases are TGTGCCAGCAGTTGGGGACAGGGGGCAGGTCAGGCCTACGAGCAGTACTTC. Supplemented by reference TRBV5-5 and TRBJ2-7, the full variable domain reads DAGVTQSPTHLIKTRGQQVTLRCSPISGHKSVSWYQQVLGQGPQFIFQYYEKEERGRGNFPDRFSARQFPNYSSELNVNALLLGDSALYLCASSWGQGAGQAYEQYFGPGTRLTVT.

A note on this clone: Because it lacks the conserved phenylalanine or tryptophan at the end, this CDR3 is likely a read error. The chain combines TRBV27 with TRBJ2-1; TRBD1 is a possible D gene (6 bases). The V and J ends lost 0 bases and 4 bases respectively, with 7 bases between them. This CDR3 is built from 14 residues. Germline CDR1 is MNHEY and CDR2 is SMNVEV (reference sequence). This CDR3 reads CASSLSGGYNEQFL. Written as DNA, the CDR3 is TGTGCCAGCAGTTTATCAGGGGGATACAATGAGCAGTTCTTA.

The gene calls are TRBV5-1 and TRBJ1-2; 11 bases match TRBD1. V shed 4 bases, J shed 4 bases, and the junction held 6 bases outside the gene matches. The CDR3 is 15 amino acids. Germline lookup yields CDR1 SGHRS and CDR2 YFSETQ. CDR3: CASSPRGQGAYGYTF. DNA of the CDR3: TGCGCCAGCAGCCCCCGTGGACAGGGGGCCTATGGCTACACCTTC.

There are many counts of this clone. The gene calls are TRBV5-1 and TRBJ2-7; D is ambiguous. The germline V gene has CDR1 SGHRS and CDR2 YFSETQ. Trimming pared 0 bases from V and 1 base from J, leaving 5 bases between. CDR3 length: 13 amino acids. The CDR3: CASSLAGSYEQYF. CDR3 bases: TGCGCCAGCAGCTTGGCTGGGTCCTACGAGCAGTACTTC.

Within the sample, this clone is medium-sized. The chain employs TRBV27 and TRBJ2-7; 7 bases agree with TRBD2. This CDR3 is built from 13 residues. Germline V gene data show CDR1 as MNHEY and CDR2 as SMNVEV (reference sequence). The trim removed 8 bases at V and 2 bases at J, leaving 6 bases unmatched. CDR3: CASPWGGAYEQYF. The CDR3 DNA sequence: TGTGCCAGCCCTTGGGGAGGGGCCTACGAGCAGTACTTC.

This clone appeared many times. This sequence may be a read error, since a much larger clone differs from it by one base. The rearrangement joins TRBV7-2 to TRBJ2-3; tentatively, D is TRBD1 or TRBD2 (5 bases each). The CDR3 is 14 amino acids. In germline, CDR1 is SGHTA, CDR2 FQGNSA. In DNA, the CDR3 is TGTGCCAGCAGCTTTGGGACGCTCACAGATACGCGGTATTTT. This encodes CASSFGTLTDTRYF. Full variable domain (remainder filled in from reference TRBV7-2 and TRBJ2-3): GAGVSQSPSNKVTEKGKDVELRCDPISGHTALYWYRQSLGQGLEFLIYFQGNSAPDKSGLPSDRFSAERTGGSVSTLTIQRTQQEDSAVYLCASSFGTLTDTRYFGPGTRLTVL.

This clone was counted between two and nine times. The chain uses TRBV6-2 or TRBV6-3 and TRBJ1-2; D unclear. Per the germline V gene, CDR1 is MNHEY and CDR2 is SVGEGT. The CDR3 totals 17 residues. V lost 0 bases, J lost 1 base, and 15 bases lay in between. In DNA, the CDR3 is TGTGCCAGCAGTTACTCGTCCTGGAGGGATTTTAACTATGGCTACACCTTC. Its protein is CASSYSSWRDFNYGYTF.

The J gene is TRBJ1-6, the V gene TRBV28; 8 bases are shared with TRBD1. This CDR3 is built from 15 residues. J gave up 7 bases and V 8 bases, and 10 bases lay outside the gene matches. Germline V gene data show CDR1 as MDHEN and CDR2 as SYDVKM. The CDR3 region is CASLCSTGENSPLHF. In nucleotides, the CDR3 is TGTGCCAGCCTTTGTTCGACAGGGGAAAATTCACCCCTCCACTTT. Full variable domain (remainder filled in from reference TRBV28 and TRBJ1-6): DVKVTQSSRYLVKRTGEKVFLECVQDMDHENMFWYRQDPGLGLRLIYFSYDVKMKEKGDIPEGYSVSREKKERFSLILESASTNQTSMYLCASLCSTGENSPLHFGNGTRLTVT.